Sequencing of this TCR beta chain was carried out in a study of blood T cell repertoires in COVID-19. TCRdb keeps only in-frame clones here, not all; method: immunoSEQ multiplex PCR. The profile shows 260,000 or so clones, around 90% of them singletons. The clonotype comes from a human donor in a cohort sampled during active COVID-19. The sequenced sample was peripheral blood.

The CDR3 coding sequence is TGTGCCAGCAGCCAAGATCGTCCAGTCGGAAACACCATATATTTT. Translation gives CASSQDRPVGNTIYF. The chain has TRBV3-1 (or the pseudogene TRBV3-2) and TRBJ1-3; D is undetermined. Trimming left V 0 bases short and J 4 bases short, with 10 bases between. CDR3 size: 15 residues. From germline, CDR1 is LGHDT and CDR2 YNNKEL (reference sequence).